This TCR beta chain derives from a study of cytomegalovirus exposure and HLA in healthy donors. Both 60 Vbeta primers and 13 Jbeta primers went into the PCR. Sequenced by immunoSEQ multiplex PCR; TCRdb stores in-frame clones only, minus some. The sample yields more than 150,000 clones, 70% to 80% seen once. Study-wide findings and caveats: In a later analysis, specific HLA alleles were associated with more than 15,000 TCR beta sequences at a 0.05 false discovery rate.

Details on this clone: Its specificity is unknown.

This CDR3 is 17 amino acids long. Germline V gene data show CDR1 as LNHDA and CDR2 as SQIVND (reference sequence). With V trimmed by 11 bases and J by 7 bases, 21 bases remained unmatched. The source material was PBMCs. This clonotype originated in a man aged 35 to 55 in good health and CMV-seronegative. V and J are TRBV19 and TRBJ1-4; 8 bases align to TRBD1. The CDR3 nucleotides are TGTGCCTCAGATCGGACAGGGACTGTGGGCCGGATTGAAAAACTGTTTTTT. This translates into CASDRTGTVGRIEKLFF.